The sequence of this TCR beta chain was determined in a study of CD8 T cells in ankylosing spondylitis. Study-wide findings and caveats: Typical of ankylosing spondylitis blood, it appeared, was a TCR beta motif of fewer than 10 highly homologous variants.

For TCR beta, libraries came from quantitative 5'-RACE with molecular barcodes. TCRdb re-analysed the 5' RACE reads in MiXCR, keeping a single row per CDR3 protein. The sample carries 150,000 to 200,000 distinct CDR3 sequences, more than 9% recorded once. CDR1 and CDR2 from the germline V gene are SGDLS and YYNGEE. CDR3 length: 14 residues. V lost 2 bases to trimming and J lost 1 base, with 8 bases between them. This clonotype was seen at least ten times. Its matching antigen is unknown. This receptor was obtained from a male donor with ankylosing spondylitis or in good health (not recorded which). Sequenced input: blood, either unsorted or a sorted T cell fraction (not recorded which). This chain joins TRBV9 and TRBJ2-3, with D uncertain. CDR3: CASSVNVGTDTQYF. CDR3 bases: TGTGCCAGCAGCGTGAATGTGGGCACAGATACGCAGTATTTT.